These 10 T cell receptor beta chains share one sample of origin, sequenced in a study of cytomegalovirus exposure and HLA in healthy donors. The PCR made use of 60 Vbeta and 13 Jbeta primers. The table came from immunoSEQ multiplex PCR; TCRdb's copy has only in-frame clones and leaves some out. The sample has 140,000 to 150,000 clones, nearly 85% seen once; the top ten hold roughly 3.4%. The specimen sequenced was PBMCs. The receptor source for this set is a male donor in good health and CMV-seronegative.

This rearrangement joins TRBV5-1 to TRBJ1-4; D not certain. V dropped 4 bases and J dropped 4 bases, with 11 bases sitting between them. Germline lookup yields CDR1 SGHRS and CDR2 YFSETQ. This CDR3 has 14 residues. The CDR3 sequence is CASSVNSINEKLFF. The CDR3 nucleotides are TGCGCCAGCAGCGTAAACAGCATTAATGAAAAACTGTTTTTT.

This clone has more than one count but fewer than ten. The chain joins TRBV5-8 to TRBJ1-5; 7 bases are shared with TRBD1. This CDR3 region has 15 residues. V lost 5 bases, J lost 4 bases, and 9 bases stayed unmatched. Germline lookup yields CDR1 SGHTS and CDR2 YDEGEE. The CDR3 DNA follows: TGTGCCAGCAGGAGCCTAGGGACAGAGAATCAGCCCCAGCATTTT. Its translation is CASRSLGTENQPQHF. Full variable domain (rest looked up from reference TRBV5-8 and TRBJ1-5): EAGVTQSPTHLIKTRGQQATLRCSPISGHTSVYWYQQALGLGLQFLLWYDEGEERNRGNFPPRFSGRQFPNYSSELNVNALELEDSALYLCASRSLGTENQPQHFGDGTRLSIL.

This sequence joins TRBV6-1 and TRBJ2-7, with 8 bases matching TRBD1. The CDR3 covers 14 residues. With 6 bases clipped from V and 0 bases from J, the junction kept 4 bases outside the gene matches. The germline gives CDR1 MNHNS, CDR2 SASEGT. The CDR3 loop reads CASSETGDSYEQYF. The CDR3 nucleotides are TGTGCCAGCAGCGAGACAGGGGACTCCTACGAGCAGTACTTC.

The rearrangement joins TRBV5-1 to TRBJ2-2; D unclear. The CDR3 is 16 amino acids. The V end was cut by 0 bases, the J end by 1 base, with 10 bases between. Germline values: CDR1 SGHRS, CDR2 YFSETQ. Written as DNA, the CDR3 is TGCGCCAGCAGCTTGGAAATATTCAGGAACACCGGGGAGCTGTTTTTT. Translating gives CASSLEIFRNTGELFF.

This clone was seen a few times. The V call is TRBV28, the J call TRBJ2-3; D unclear. The germline gives CDR1 MDHEN, CDR2 SYDVKM. The CDR3 has 13 amino acids. The ends were cut back, 2 bases at V and 1 base at J, with 4 bases in the middle. This CDR3 is CASSLRGTDTQYF. CDR3 DNA: TGTGCCAGCAGTTTACGAGGCACAGATACGCAGTATTTT.

The rearrangement uses TRBV4-1 and TRBJ1-1; 7 bases line up with TRBD1. The germline CDR1 and CDR2 sequences are MGHRA and YSYEKL. V lost 4 bases and J lost 2; bases outside the gene matches: 10. The CDR3 runs 16 residues. This CDR3 reads CASSLGRQGKNTEAFF. Here the CDR3 DNA reads TGCGCCAGCAGCCTGGGAAGACAGGGTAAAAACACTGAAGCTTTCTTT.

This clone was counted between two and nine times. The J gene is TRBJ1-2, the V gene TRBV4-1; D remains unclear. Germline CDR1 and CDR2: MGHRA and YSYEKL. The CDR3 loop spans 11 amino acids. Deletions cut 1 base from V and 8 bases from J, with 5 bases between. CDR3 region: CASSQGGGYTF. The CDR3 DNA sequence: TGCGCCAGCAGCCAAGGAGGGGGCTACACCTTC.

For the CDR3, the DNA is TGTGCCAGCAGTCCGACAGGGGGCAGGACTGAAGCTTTCTTT. Translating gives CASSPTGGRTEAFF. V gene TRBV28 combines with J gene TRBJ1-1; 10 bases align to TRBD1. This CDR3 is built from 14 residues. Germline CDR1 and CDR2: MDHEN and SYDVKM. V gave up 5 bases and J gave up 5 bases; unmatched junction bases: 5.

V is TRBV5-1 and J is TRBJ1-1; 12 bases align to TRBD1. Germline V gives CDR1 SGHRS, CDR2 YFSETQ. The CDR3 sequence is 18 residues long. V lost 0 bases and J lost 3; bases outside the gene matches: 9. As DNA, the CDR3 is TGCGCCAGCAGCTTGGGGGGGACAGGGGGCCTAGGGGACACTGAAGCTTTCTTT. This codes for CASSLGGTGGLGDTEAFF.

The gene calls are TRBV9 and TRBJ2-7; D ambiguous. The germline V gene encodes CDR1 SGDLS and CDR2 YYNGEE. V lost 0 bases to trimming and J lost 5 bases, with 15 bases between them. The CDR3 runs to 15 residues. The CDR3 nucleotides are TGTGCCAGCAGCGTAGAGGCAGGCGAACCCAACGAGCAGTACTTC. Translated: CASSVEAGEPNEQYF.